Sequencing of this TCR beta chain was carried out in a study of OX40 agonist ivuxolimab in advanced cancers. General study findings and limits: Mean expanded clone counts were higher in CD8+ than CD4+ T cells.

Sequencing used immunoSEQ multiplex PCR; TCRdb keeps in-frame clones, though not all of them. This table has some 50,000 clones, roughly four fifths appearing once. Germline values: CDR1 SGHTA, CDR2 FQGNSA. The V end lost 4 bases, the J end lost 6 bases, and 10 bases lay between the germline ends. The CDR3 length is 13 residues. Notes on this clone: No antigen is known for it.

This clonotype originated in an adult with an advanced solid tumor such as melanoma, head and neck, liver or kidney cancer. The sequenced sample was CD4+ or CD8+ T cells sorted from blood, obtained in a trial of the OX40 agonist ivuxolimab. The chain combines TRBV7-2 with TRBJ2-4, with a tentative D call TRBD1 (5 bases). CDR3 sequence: CASSSDSLNIQYF. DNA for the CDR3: TGTGCCAGCAGCTCTGACAGTCTAAACATTCAGTACTTC.